The clone carrying this T cell receptor beta chain is medium-sized within its sample. The antigen remains unidentified. The record originates from a study of early T cells in non-severe SARS-CoV-2 infection. TCRdb analysed the 5' RACE reads with MiXCR anew, one entry per CDR3 protein. The profile covers around 76,000 distinct CDR3 sequences, with about 11% appearing a single time and approximately 4.8% taken by the ten largest. The CDR3 contains 15 residues. V was clipped by 3 bases and J by 6 bases; unmatched bases: 13. The germline V gene has CDR1 DFQATT and CDR2 SNEGSKA (reference sequence). Study-level points and caveats: The study's VDJdb matching favored anti-spike CD8 responses and missed private and CD4 specificities.

This clonotype was sampled from an adult who was a healthcare worker with PCR-confirmed SARS-CoV-2 infection or an uninfected control (not recorded which). The sequenced sample was whole blood. V usage is TRBV20-1 and J usage is TRBJ2-7, with TRBD2 matching 8 bases. CDR3 protein: CSASSSGATPFEQYF. The DNA of the CDR3 is TGCAGTGCTAGTAGTAGCGGGGCCACCCCATTCGAGCAGTACTTC.